This T cell receptor beta chain was documented in a study of CD8+CD57+ T cells in acquired aplastic anemia. Study context: Mean yield of DNA from sorted CD4+ and CD8+ cells was approximately 3 ug. Study-wide results and limits: It was found that some 31 CD8+ CDR3 sequences were shared between patients and controls. Patients did not significantly differ from controls in CD8+ Simpson's diversity.

The CDR3 has 15 amino acids. V gave up 2 bases and J gave up 2 bases; unmatched junction bases: 4. The germline CDR1 and CDR2 sequences are SGHRS and YFSETQ. For sequencing, patients were chosen who had shown expansion of CD8+CD57+ cells by flow cytometry. Severe acquired aplastic anemia was the diagnosis recorded for all patients. There are many counts of this clonotype. The antigen remains undetermined. The use of genomic DNA as template underpinned the TCR beta VDJ and CDR3 profiling. One entry per CDR3 protein results from TCRdb running MiXCR on the reads. The sample has about 240,000 distinct CDR3 sequences, roughly half seen once; the top ten hold 6.5% to 10%.

The sample comprised sorted CD4+, CD8+, or CD8+CD57+ T cells (not recorded which) from PBMCs. The sequence came from a human donor with aplastic anemia. The gene calls are TRBV5-1 and TRBJ2-7; 10 positions agree with TRBD1. This chain's CDR3 is CASSFFGTGAYEQYF. The CDR3 DNA follows: TGCGCCAGCAGCTTTTTTGGGACAGGGGCCTACGAGCAGTACTTC.